A single sample is the source of the 10 T cell receptor beta chains below, sequenced in a study of blood T cell repertoires in COVID-19. TCRdb's copy holds only in-frame clones and misses some; the assay was immunoSEQ multiplex PCR. The sample consists of some 220,000 clones, about four fifths of them appearing once. The material sequenced was peripheral blood. These receptors were obtained from a woman in her sixties or seventies with acute or convalescent COVID-19.

This clone was found once. The gene calls are TRBV10-2 and TRBJ2-3; no firm D call. V was pared by 5 bases and J by 6 bases, with 6 bases between. This CDR3 contains 11 residues. The germline CDR1 and CDR2 sequences are WSHSY and SAAADI. For the CDR3, the DNA is TGCGCCAGCAGTTCGGTGGATACGCAGTATTTT. It encodes CASSSVDTQYF.

This chain uses TRBV7-9 with TRBJ1-2; possible D gene TRBD1, 5 bases. This CDR3 has 17 residues. CDR1 and CDR2 from the germline V gene are SEHNR and FQNEAQ (reference sequence). The V end was cut by 2 bases, the J end by 1 base, with 17 bases between. Here the CDR3 reads CASSLLRDQFFNYGYTF. DNA of the CDR3: TGTGCCAGCAGCTTATTGCGGGACCAGTTTTTTAACTATGGCTACACCTTC.

This clone showed up just once. In DNA, the CDR3 is TGTGCCAGCGGACTCCTGACACTGGCACAGCCCCAGCATTTT. The encoded protein is CASGLLTLAQPQHF. The V gene is TRBV28, the J gene TRBJ1-5; D is ambiguous. Between the trimmed V and J ends, which lost 8 bases and 7 bases, there was a span of 18 bases. There are 14 residues in the CDR3. Per germline, CDR1 MDHEN and CDR2 SYDVKM.

The chain joins TRBV2 to TRBJ1-5; D is undetermined. V lost 4 bases to trimming and J lost 0 bases, with 7 bases between them. The CDR3 loop spans 14 amino acids. The germline CDR1 and CDR2 sequences are SNHLY and FYNNEI. DNA of the CDR3: TGTGCCAGCAGTGCCGCAGATAGCAATCAGCCCCAGCATTTT. It yields the protein CASSAADSNQPQHF.

This chain joins TRBV5-6 and TRBJ1-2; no definite D call. The V end lost 0 bases, the J end lost 4 bases, and 4 bases lay between the germline ends. The CDR3 spans 12 residues. Germline V gene sequence: CDR1 SGHDT, CDR2 YYEEEE. The CDR3 sequence is CASSLDTYGYTF. In nucleotides, the CDR3 is TGTGCCAGCAGCTTGGACACCTATGGCTACACCTTC.

The J gene is TRBJ1-4, the V gene TRBV30, with no clear D. Trimming cost V 2 bases and J 4 bases, with 8 bases left between them. CDR3 size: 13 residues. Germline assignment: CDR1 GTSNPN and CDR2 SVGIG (reference sequence). CDR3 region: CAWSRQVNEKLFF. CDR3 coding DNA: TGTGCCTGGAGTCGGCAGGTTAATGAAAAACTGTTTTTT.

The V gene is TRBV7-9, the J gene TRBJ1-4; D not resolved. Germline V gene sequence: CDR1 SEHNR, CDR2 FQNEAQ (reference sequence). Deletions cut 5 bases from V and 4 bases from J, with 14 bases between. This CDR3 contains 15 residues. CDR3 coding DNA: TGTGCCAGCAGCGAGATCGCGGACTTTAATGAAAAACTGTTTTTT. Protein: CASSEIADFNEKLFF. The variable domain in full, with the rest retrieved from reference TRBV7-9 and TRBJ1-4, is DTGVSQNPRHKITKRGQNVTFRCDPISEHNRLYWYRQTLGQGPEFLTYFQNEAQLEKSRLLSDRFSAERPKGSFSTLEIQRTEQGDSAMYLCASSEIADFNEKLFFGSGTQLSVL.

The V and J genes are TRBV30 and TRBJ1-2; D not resolved. Germline lookup yields CDR1 GTSNPN and CDR2 SVGIG (reference sequence). Trimming shortened V by 4 bases and J by 6 bases, and 15 bases separated the two germline ends. The CDR3 runs to 13 residues. CDR3 nucleotides: TGTGCCTGGATTGTTGTGGGAGGGAATGGCTACACCTTC. It specifies CAWIVVGGNGYTF.

This chain connects TRBV5-6 to TRBJ1-4; 7 nucleotides agree with TRBD1. The germline V gene has CDR1 SGHDT and CDR2 YYEEEE. The CDR3 totals 15 residues. V trimming: 1 base; J trimming: 8 bases; junction bases outside the gene matches: 8. The CDR3 DNA reads TGTGCCAGCAGCTTGTACGGCAGGGGGAACGAAAAACTGTTTTTT. Protein sequence: CASSLYGRGNEKLFF.

The chain combines TRBV13 with TRBJ2-7, with D perhaps matching TRBD1 (5 bases). Trimming pared 1 base from V and 3 bases from J, leaving 13 bases between. CDR1 is PRHDT and CDR2 is FYEKMQ in the germline V gene (reference sequence). The CDR3 has 15 amino acids. Here the CDR3 reads CASSLAATVGYEQYF. The CDR3 DNA follows: TGTGCCAGCAGCTTAGCGGCGACAGTCGGCTACGAGCAGTACTTC.